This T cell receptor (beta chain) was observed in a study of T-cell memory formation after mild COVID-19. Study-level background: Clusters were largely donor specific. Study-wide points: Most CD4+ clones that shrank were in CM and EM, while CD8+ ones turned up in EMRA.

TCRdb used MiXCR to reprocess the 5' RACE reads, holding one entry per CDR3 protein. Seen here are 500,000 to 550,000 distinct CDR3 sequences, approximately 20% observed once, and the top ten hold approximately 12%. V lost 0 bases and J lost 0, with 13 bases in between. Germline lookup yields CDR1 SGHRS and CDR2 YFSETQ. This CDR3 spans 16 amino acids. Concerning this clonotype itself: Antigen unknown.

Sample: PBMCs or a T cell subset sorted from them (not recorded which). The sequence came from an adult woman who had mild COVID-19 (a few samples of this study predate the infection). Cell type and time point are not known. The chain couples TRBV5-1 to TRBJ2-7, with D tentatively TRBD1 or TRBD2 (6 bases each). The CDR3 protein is CASSLEGGLSSYEQYF. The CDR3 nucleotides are TGCGCCAGCAGCTTGGAGGGGGGATTAAGCTCCTACGAGCAGTACTTC.